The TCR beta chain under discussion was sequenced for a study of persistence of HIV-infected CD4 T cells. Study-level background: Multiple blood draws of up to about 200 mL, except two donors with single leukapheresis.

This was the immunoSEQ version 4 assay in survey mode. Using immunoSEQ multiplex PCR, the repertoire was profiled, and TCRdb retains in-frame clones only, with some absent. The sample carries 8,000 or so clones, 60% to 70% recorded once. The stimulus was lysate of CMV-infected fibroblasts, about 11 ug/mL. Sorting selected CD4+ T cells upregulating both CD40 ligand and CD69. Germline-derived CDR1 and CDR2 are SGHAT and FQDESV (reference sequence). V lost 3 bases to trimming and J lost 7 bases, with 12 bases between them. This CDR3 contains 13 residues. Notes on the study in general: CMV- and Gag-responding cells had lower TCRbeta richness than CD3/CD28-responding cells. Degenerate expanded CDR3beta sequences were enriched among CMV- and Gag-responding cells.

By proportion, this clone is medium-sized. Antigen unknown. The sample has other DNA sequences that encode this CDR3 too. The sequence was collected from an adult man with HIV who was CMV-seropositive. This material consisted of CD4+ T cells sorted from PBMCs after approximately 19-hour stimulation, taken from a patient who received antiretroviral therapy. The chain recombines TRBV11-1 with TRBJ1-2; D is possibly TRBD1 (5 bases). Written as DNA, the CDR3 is TGTGCCAGCAGCTTGGGGGGTTCGCGTGGCTACACCTTC. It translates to CASSLGGSRGYTF.